The rows below give T cell receptor beta chains drawn from one sample of a study of cytomegalovirus exposure and HLA in healthy donors. Assay: immunoSEQ multiplex PCR; the TCRdb copy retains only in-frame clones and omits some. Of a few hundred thousand clones listed, around nine tenths were seen once; the top ten hold over 0.85%. The material sequenced was PBMCs. These receptors originate from a young woman in good health and CMV-seronegative. The CDR3 runs from the conserved cysteine through the conserved F or W. The order of the fields is clone size, J gene, V gene, D gene, CDR3 protein, CDR3 DNA. D genes are given only for firm matches. Rows may omit the clone size; those that give it use once, few, many or a size class.

clone_size: .; j_call: TRBJ2-5; v_call: TRBV28; d_call: .; cdr3_aa: CASSFVFPGETQYF; cdr3_nt: TGTGCCAGCAGTTTCGTATTCCCCGGTGAGACCCAGTACTTC
clone_size: .; j_call: TRBJ1-4; v_call: TRBV28; d_call: TRBD1; cdr3_aa: CASSVGTALGTNEKLFF; cdr3_nt: TGTGCCAGCAGTGTCGGGACAGCACTAGGAACTAATGAAAAACTGTTTTTT
clone_size: .; j_call: TRBJ2-7; v_call: TRBV5-1; d_call: .; cdr3_aa: CASSWGEEQYF; cdr3_nt: TGCGCCAGCAGCTGGGGGGAAGAGCAGTACTTC
clone_size: .; j_call: TRBJ2-3; v_call: TRBV7-6; d_call: TRBD2; cdr3_aa: CASSLLAGGYTDTQYF; cdr3_nt: TGTGCCAGCAGCTTACTAGCGGGAGGGTACACAGATACGCAGTATTTT
clone_size: .; j_call: TRBJ1-1; v_call: TRBV6-1; d_call: TRBD1; cdr3_aa: CASTVDRMNTEAFF; cdr3_nt: TGTGCCAGCACCGTGGACAGGATGAACACTGAAGCTTTCTTT
clone_size: .; j_call: TRBJ2-7; v_call: TRBV5-1; d_call: TRBD2; cdr3_aa: CASSQGLALAFNEQYF; cdr3_nt: TGCGCCAGCAGCCAAGGACTAGCCCTTGCGTTCAACGAGCAGTACTTC
clone_size: .; j_call: TRBJ1-2; v_call: TRBV6-4; d_call: TRBD1; cdr3_aa: CASSDSTGWGYTF; cdr3_nt: TGTGCCAGCAGTGACTCGACAGGGTGGGGCTACACCTTC
clone_size: .; j_call: TRBJ1-2; v_call: TRBV19; d_call: .; cdr3_aa: CASTAKTAPNYGYTF; cdr3_nt: TGTGCCAGTACCGCCAAGACAGCACCCAACTATGGCTACACCTTC
clone_size: once; j_call: TRBJ2-7; v_call: TRBV12-5; d_call: TRBD1; cdr3_aa: CASGWDRGRLSEQYF; cdr3_nt: TGTGCTAGTGGCTGGGACAGGGGGAGGCTATCCGAGCAGTACTTC
clone_size: .; j_call: TRBJ1-1; v_call: TRBV18; d_call: TRBD1; cdr3_aa: CASSPYGTGITKMNTEAFF; cdr3_nt: TGTGCCAGCTCACCCTATGGGACAGGGATAACGAAGATGAACACTGAAGCTTTCTTT
clone_size: .; j_call: TRBJ2-5; v_call: TRBV20-1; d_call: .; cdr3_aa: CSAGVKETQYF; cdr3_nt: TGCAGTGCAGGGGTTAAAGAGACCCAGTACTTC
clone_size: .; j_call: TRBJ2-7; v_call: TRBV6-1; d_call: .; cdr3_aa: CASSEGRGNSYEQYF; cdr3_nt: TGTGCCAGCAGTGAAGGTAGAGGGAATTCCTACGAGCAGTACTTC
clone_size: .; j_call: TRBJ1-5; v_call: TRBV5-6; d_call: .; cdr3_aa: CASSLGSDRQPQHF; cdr3_nt: TGTGCCAGCAGCTTGGGCAGTGATCGTCAGCCCCAGCATTTT
clone_size: .; j_call: TRBJ1-3; v_call: TRBV2; d_call: TRBD1; cdr3_aa: CASTLDRAGGNTIYF; cdr3_nt: TGTGCCAGTACCTTGGACAGGGCGGGCGGAAACACCATATATTTT
clone_size: .; j_call: TRBJ1-4; v_call: TRBV28; d_call: .; cdr3_aa: CASTGDFGEKLFF; cdr3_nt: TGTGCCAGCACGGGGGATTTCGGGGAAAAACTGTTTTTT
clone_size: .; j_call: TRBJ2-6; v_call: TRBV5-1; d_call: .; cdr3_aa: CASSPIRLWDWGSSGANVLTF; cdr3_nt: TGCGCCAGCAGCCCGATAAGGCTGTGGGACTGGGGGAGCTCTGGGGCCAACGTCCTGACTTTC
clone_size: .; j_call: TRBJ2-1; v_call: TRBV4-1; d_call: .; cdr3_aa: CASSQDLRYEQFF; cdr3_nt: TGCGCCAGCAGCCAAGATCTAAGATATGAGCAGTTCTTC
clone_size: .; j_call: TRBJ2-7; v_call: TRBV9; d_call: TRBD2; cdr3_aa: CASSRLAGGLSSYEQYF; cdr3_nt: TGTGCCAGCAGTAGACTAGCGGGAGGGCTGAGCTCCTACGAGCAGTACTTC
clone_size: .; j_call: TRBJ1-1; v_call: TRBV6-6; d_call: .; cdr3_aa: CASSYSYRVTTEAFF; cdr3_nt: TGTGCCAGCAGTTACTCTTACAGGGTGACCACTGAAGCTTTCTTT
clone_size: once; j_call: TRBJ1-1; v_call: TRBV6-1; d_call: .; cdr3_aa: CASSLSGTKSEAFF; cdr3_nt: TGTGCCAGCAGTCTAAGTGGGACAAAAAGTGAAGCTTTCTTT
clone_size: few; j_call: TRBJ2-7; v_call: TRBV25-1; d_call: .; cdr3_aa: CASSPTETGDFYEQYF; cdr3_nt: TGTGCCAGCAGCCCCACGGAGACAGGCGATTTTTACGAGCAGTACTTC
clone_size: .; j_call: TRBJ1-1; v_call: TRBV28; d_call: .; cdr3_aa: CASRPRRENTEAFF; cdr3_nt: TGTGCCAGCAGACCGAGGAGAGAGAACACTGAAGCTTTCTTT
clone_size: .; j_call: TRBJ2-7; v_call: TRBV28; d_call: TRBD1; cdr3_aa: CASSLRSTGGSYEQYF; cdr3_nt: TGTGCCAGCAGTTTAAGGTCTACAGGGGGCTCCTACGAGCAGTACTTC
clone_size: .; j_call: TRBJ2-7; v_call: TRBV28; d_call: TRBD1; cdr3_aa: CASSLVRTGDYEQYF; cdr3_nt: TGTGCCAGCAGTTTGGTAAGGACAGGGGACTACGAGCAGTACTTC
clone_size: .; j_call: TRBJ2-3; v_call: TRBV5-1; d_call: .; cdr3_aa: CASSIPQGGADTQYF; cdr3_nt: TGCGCCAGCAGCATACCACAGGGGGGGGCAGATACGCAGTATTTT
clone_size: .; j_call: TRBJ1-6; v_call: TRBV14; d_call: .; cdr3_aa: CASSQDTGYNSPLHF; cdr3_nt: TGTGCCAGCAGCCAAGATACAGGCTATAATTCACCCCTCCACTTT
clone_size: .; j_call: TRBJ2-3; v_call: TRBV5-1; d_call: .; cdr3_aa: CASSLKSGPSFSTDTQYF; cdr3_nt: TGCGCCAGCAGCCTGAAGAGCGGGCCGTCTTTTAGCACAGATACGCAGTATTTT
clone_size: .; j_call: TRBJ1-4; v_call: TRBV25-1; d_call: .; cdr3_aa: CASSEGVRVVNEKLFF; cdr3_nt: TGTGCCAGCAGTGAAGGCGTACGGGTGGTCAATGAAAAACTGTTTTTT
clone_size: .; j_call: TRBJ2-1; v_call: TRBV4-1; d_call: .; cdr3_aa: CASSQETIWTVRALF; cdr3_nt: TGCGCCAGCAGCCAAGAGACTATATGGACTGTCCGGGCGCTCTTC
clone_size: few; j_call: TRBJ2-2; v_call: TRBV10-1; d_call: TRBD1; cdr3_aa: CASSRGFNTGELFF; cdr3_nt: TGCGCCAGCAGCAGGGGGTTTAACACCGGGGAGCTGTTTTTT
clone_size: once; j_call: TRBJ2-1; v_call: TRBV6-6; d_call: TRBD2; cdr3_aa: CASRSGLAVYNEQFF; cdr3_nt: TGTGCCAGCAGGTCCGGACTAGCGGTCTACAATGAGCAGTTCTTC
clone_size: .; j_call: TRBJ2-2; v_call: TRBV4-2; d_call: .; cdr3_aa: CASRQAAGFTGELFF; cdr3_nt: TGTGCCAGCAGACAGGCCGCGGGGTTCACCGGGGAGCTGTTTTTT
clone_size: .; j_call: TRBJ2-5; v_call: TRBV27; d_call: TRBD2; cdr3_aa: CASSSIPSTSGSMKTQYF; cdr3_nt: TGTGCCAGCAGTTCTATACCGTCGACTAGCGGGAGTATGAAGACCCAGTACTTC
clone_size: once; j_call: TRBJ1-5; v_call: TRBV2; d_call: .; cdr3_aa: CASSGEQHQPQHF; cdr3_nt: TGTGCCAGCAGTGGGGAGCAGCATCAGCCCCAGCATTTT
clone_size: .; j_call: TRBJ2-2; v_call: TRBV7-2; d_call: TRBD2; cdr3_aa: CARFRTPGEGTEGELFF; cdr3_nt: TGTGCCCGTTTCCGAACCCCGGGGGAGGGCACAGAAGGGGAGCTGTTTTTT
clone_size: .; j_call: TRBJ1-4; v_call: TRBV11-2; d_call: TRBD1; cdr3_aa: CASSPRVSGTAATNEKLFF; cdr3_nt: TGTGCCAGCAGCCCACGAGTTAGTGGGACAGCCGCAACTAATGAAAAACTGTTTTTT
clone_size: .; j_call: TRBJ2-2; v_call: TRBV4-1; d_call: .; cdr3_aa: CASSQAPSDYYTGELFF; cdr3_nt: TGCGCCAGCAGCCAAGCTCCGTCGGACTATTACACCGGGGAGCTGTTTTTT
clone_size: .; j_call: TRBJ1-5; v_call: TRBV19; d_call: .; cdr3_aa: CASSPVSSLAQPQHF; cdr3_nt: TGTGCCAGTAGTCCAGTTAGTTCGCTAGCTCAGCCCCAGCATTTT
clone_size: once; j_call: TRBJ2-3; v_call: TRBV5-1; d_call: .; cdr3_aa: CASSLARDGGSPSTDTQYF; cdr3_nt: TGCGCCAGCAGCTTGGCGAGGGATGGAGGGAGCCCTAGCACAGATACGCAGTATTTT
clone_size: .; j_call: TRBJ1-2; v_call: TRBV6-1; d_call: .; cdr3_aa: CASSESYRVGNGYTF; cdr3_nt: TGTGCCAGCAGTGAATCGTACAGGGTAGGGAATGGCTACACCTTC
clone_size: .; j_call: TRBJ2-5; v_call: TRBV28; d_call: TRBD2; cdr3_aa: CASSPLPGGARHF; cdr3_nt: TGTGCCAGCAGTCCACTCCCGGGGGGGGCGCGTCACTTC
clone_size: .; j_call: TRBJ1-2; v_call: TRBV11-2; d_call: TRBD1; cdr3_aa: CASSRETGVDGYTF; cdr3_nt: TGTGCCAGCAGCAGAGAGACAGGGGTGGATGGCTACACCTTC
clone_size: .; j_call: TRBJ2-1; v_call: TRBV7-9; d_call: .; cdr3_aa: CASSVSVPRDEQFF; cdr3_nt: TGTGCCAGCAGCGTTAGCGTTCCGAGGGATGAGCAGTTCTTC
clone_size: few; j_call: TRBJ1-1; v_call: TRBV15; d_call: .; cdr3_aa: CATSRDPHRDTEAFF; cdr3_nt: TGTGCCACCAGCAGAGATCCGCACAGGGACACTGAAGCTTTCTTT
clone_size: once; j_call: TRBJ2-3; v_call: TRBV27; d_call: .; cdr3_aa: CASSLTSTDTQYF; cdr3_nt: TGTGCCAGCAGTTTAACTAGCACAGATACGCAGTATTTT
clone_size: once; j_call: TRBJ1-2; v_call: TRBV11-2; d_call: TRBD1; cdr3_aa: CASSTIQGAFYGYTF; cdr3_nt: TGTGCCAGCAGCACAATACAGGGGGCTTTTTATGGCTACACCTTC